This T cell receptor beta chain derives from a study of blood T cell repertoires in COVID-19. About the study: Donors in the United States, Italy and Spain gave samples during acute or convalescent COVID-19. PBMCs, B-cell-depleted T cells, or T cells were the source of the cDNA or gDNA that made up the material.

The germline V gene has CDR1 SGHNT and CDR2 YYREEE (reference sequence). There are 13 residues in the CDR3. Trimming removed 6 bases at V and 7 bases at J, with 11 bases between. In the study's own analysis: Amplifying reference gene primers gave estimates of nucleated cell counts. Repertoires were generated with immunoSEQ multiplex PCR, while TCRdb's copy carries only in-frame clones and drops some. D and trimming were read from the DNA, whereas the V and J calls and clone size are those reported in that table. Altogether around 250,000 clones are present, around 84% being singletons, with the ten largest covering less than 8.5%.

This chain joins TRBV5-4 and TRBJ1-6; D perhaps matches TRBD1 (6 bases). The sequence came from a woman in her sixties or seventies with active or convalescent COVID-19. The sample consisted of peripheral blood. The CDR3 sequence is CASTGTPNSPLHF. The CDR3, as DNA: TGTGCCAGCACCGGGACACCAAATTCACCCCTCCACTTT.